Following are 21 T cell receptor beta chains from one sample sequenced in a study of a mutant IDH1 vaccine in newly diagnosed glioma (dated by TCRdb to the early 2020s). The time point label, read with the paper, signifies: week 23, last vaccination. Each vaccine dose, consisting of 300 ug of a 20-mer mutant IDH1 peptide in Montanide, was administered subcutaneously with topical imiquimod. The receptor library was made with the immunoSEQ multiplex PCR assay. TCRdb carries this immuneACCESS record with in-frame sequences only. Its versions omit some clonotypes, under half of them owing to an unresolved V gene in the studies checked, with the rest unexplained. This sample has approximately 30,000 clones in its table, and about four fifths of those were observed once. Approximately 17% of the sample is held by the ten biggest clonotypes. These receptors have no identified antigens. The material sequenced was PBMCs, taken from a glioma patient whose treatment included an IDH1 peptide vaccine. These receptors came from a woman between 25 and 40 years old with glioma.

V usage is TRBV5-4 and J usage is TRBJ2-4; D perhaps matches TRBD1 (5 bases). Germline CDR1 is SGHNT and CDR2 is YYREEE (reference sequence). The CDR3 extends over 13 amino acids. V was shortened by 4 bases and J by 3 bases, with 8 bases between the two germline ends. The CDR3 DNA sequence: TGTGCCAGCAGCCGTGACAGCAAAAACATTCAGTACTTC. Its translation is CASSRDSKNIQYF.

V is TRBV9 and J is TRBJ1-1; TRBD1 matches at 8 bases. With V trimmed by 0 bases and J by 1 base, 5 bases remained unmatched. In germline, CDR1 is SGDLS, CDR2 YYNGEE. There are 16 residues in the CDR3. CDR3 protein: CASSVGTGYWNTEAFF. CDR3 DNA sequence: TGTGCCAGCAGCGTAGGGACAGGGTATTGGAACACTGAAGCTTTCTTT.

In DNA form, the CDR3 reads TGTGCCAGCAGACCTGGACAGGGTAATTCACCCCTCCACTTT. It translates to CASRPGQGNSPLHF. The chain is built from TRBV6-5 and TRBJ1-6, with TRBD1 identical over 8 bases. V trimming: 6 bases; J trimming: 6 bases; junction bases outside the gene matches: 4. This CDR3 region has 14 residues. Germline V gene data show CDR1 as MNHEY and CDR2 as SVGAGI.

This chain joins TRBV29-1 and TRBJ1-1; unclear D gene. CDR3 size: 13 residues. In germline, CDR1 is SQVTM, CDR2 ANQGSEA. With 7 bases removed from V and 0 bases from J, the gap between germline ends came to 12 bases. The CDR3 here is CSAEQLLNTEAFF. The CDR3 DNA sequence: TGCAGCGCCGAACAGCTTTTGAACACTGAAGCTTTCTTT.

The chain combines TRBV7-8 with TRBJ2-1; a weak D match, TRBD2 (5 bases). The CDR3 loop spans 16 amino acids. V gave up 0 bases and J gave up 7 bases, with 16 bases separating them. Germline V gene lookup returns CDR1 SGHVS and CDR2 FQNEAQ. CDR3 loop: CASSLARASRFNEQFF. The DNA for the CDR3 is TGTGCCAGCAGCTTAGCGCGGGCTAGCCGTTTTAATGAGCAGTTCTTC.

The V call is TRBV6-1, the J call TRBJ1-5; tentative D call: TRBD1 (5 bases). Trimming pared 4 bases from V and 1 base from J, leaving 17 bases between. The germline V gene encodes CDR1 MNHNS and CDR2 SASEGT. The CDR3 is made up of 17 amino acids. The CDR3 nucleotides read TGTGCCAGCAGTGGAGGTAATCATCAGGGAAGCAATCAGCCCCAGCATTTT. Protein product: CASSGGNHQGSNQPQHF.

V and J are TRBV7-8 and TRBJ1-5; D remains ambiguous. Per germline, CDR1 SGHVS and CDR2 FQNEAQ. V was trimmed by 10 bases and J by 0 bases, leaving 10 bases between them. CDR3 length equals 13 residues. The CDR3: CATGGNSNQPQHF. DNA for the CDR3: TGTGCCACAGGAGGAAATAGCAATCAGCCCCAGCATTTT.

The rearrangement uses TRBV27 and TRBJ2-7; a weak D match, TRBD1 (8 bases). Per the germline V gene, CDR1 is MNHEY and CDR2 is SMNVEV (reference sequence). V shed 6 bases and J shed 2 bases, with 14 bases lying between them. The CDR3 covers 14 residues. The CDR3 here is CASSRGGQAYEQYF. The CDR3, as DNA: TGTGCCAGCAGCCGCGGGGGACAGGCCTACGAGCAGTACTTC.

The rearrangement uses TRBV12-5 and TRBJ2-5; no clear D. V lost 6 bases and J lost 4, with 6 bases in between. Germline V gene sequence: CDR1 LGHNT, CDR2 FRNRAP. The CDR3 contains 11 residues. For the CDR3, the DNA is TGTGCTAGTGGCACGACAGAGACCCAGTACTTC. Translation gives CASGTTETQYF.

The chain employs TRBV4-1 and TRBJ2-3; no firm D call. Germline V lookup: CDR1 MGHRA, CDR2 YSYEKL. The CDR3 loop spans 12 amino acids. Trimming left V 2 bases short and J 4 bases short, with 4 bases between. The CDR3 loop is CASSQPADTQYF. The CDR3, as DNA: TGCGCCAGCAGCCAACCTGCAGATACGCAGTATTTT.

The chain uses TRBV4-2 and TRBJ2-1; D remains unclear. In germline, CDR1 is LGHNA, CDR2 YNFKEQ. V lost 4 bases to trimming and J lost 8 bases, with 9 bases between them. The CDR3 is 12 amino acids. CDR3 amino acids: CASSPRRDEQFF. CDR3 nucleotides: TGTGCCAGCAGCCCCAGACGTGATGAGCAGTTCTTC.

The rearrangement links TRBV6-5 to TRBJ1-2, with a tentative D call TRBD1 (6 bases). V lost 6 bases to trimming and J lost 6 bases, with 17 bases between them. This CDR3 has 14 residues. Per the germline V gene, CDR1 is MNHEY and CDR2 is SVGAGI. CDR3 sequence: CASSVQGGLDGYTF. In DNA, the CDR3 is TGTGCCAGCAGCGTACAGGGAGGGCTCGATGGCTACACCTTC.

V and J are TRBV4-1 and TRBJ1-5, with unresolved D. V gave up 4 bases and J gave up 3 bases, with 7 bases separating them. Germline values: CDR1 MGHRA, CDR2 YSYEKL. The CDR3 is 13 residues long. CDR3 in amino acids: CASSPDPNQPQHF. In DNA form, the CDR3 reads TGCGCCAGCAGCCCAGACCCCAATCAGCCCCAGCATTTT.

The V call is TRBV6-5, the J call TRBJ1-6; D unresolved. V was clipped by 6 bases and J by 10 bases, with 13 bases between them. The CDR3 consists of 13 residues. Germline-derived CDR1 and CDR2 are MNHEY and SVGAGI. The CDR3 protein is CASSLGKSSPLHF. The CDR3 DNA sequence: TGTGCCAGCAGCCTAGGCAAATCGTCACCCCTCCACTTT.

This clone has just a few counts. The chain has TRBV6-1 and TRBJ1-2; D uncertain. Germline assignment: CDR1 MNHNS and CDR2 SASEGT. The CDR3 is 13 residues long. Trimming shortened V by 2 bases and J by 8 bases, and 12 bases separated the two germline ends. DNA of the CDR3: TGTGCCAGCAGTGAATTTGTCCGCCGGGGCTACACCTTC. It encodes CASSEFVRRGYTF.

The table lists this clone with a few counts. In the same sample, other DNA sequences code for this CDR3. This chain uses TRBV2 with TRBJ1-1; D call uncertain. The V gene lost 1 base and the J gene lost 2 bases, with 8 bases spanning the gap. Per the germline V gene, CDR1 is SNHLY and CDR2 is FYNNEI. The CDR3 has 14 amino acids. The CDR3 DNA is TGTGCCAGCAGTGAAGATCGCACAAACACTGAAGCTTTCTTT. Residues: CASSEDRTNTEAFF.

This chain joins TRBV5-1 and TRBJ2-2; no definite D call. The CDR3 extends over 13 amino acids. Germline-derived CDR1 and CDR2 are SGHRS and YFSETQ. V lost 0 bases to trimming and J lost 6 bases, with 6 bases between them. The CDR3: CASSLGGAGELFF. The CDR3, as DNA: TGCGCCAGCAGCTTGGGAGGAGCCGGGGAGCTGTTTTTT.

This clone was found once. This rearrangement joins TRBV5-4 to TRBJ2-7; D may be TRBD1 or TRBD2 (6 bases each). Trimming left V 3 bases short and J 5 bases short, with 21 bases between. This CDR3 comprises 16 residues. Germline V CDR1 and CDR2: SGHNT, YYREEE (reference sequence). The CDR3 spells CASSSWRGSVSNEQYF. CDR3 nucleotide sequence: TGTGCCAGCAGCTCGTGGAGGGGGTCGGTGTCGAACGAGCAGTACTTC.

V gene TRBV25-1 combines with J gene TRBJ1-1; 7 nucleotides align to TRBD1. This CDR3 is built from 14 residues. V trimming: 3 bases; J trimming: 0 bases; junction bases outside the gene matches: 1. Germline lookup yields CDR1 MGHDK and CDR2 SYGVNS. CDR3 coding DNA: TGTGCCAGCAGTGAGGACAGGCTGAACACTGAAGCTTTCTTT. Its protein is CASSEDRLNTEAFF.

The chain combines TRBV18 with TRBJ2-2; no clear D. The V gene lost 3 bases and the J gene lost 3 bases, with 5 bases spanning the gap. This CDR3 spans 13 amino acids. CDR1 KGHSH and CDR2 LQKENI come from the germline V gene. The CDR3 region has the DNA TGTGCCAGCTCACCGGACCACACCGGGGAGCTGTTTTTT. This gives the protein CASSPDHTGELFF.

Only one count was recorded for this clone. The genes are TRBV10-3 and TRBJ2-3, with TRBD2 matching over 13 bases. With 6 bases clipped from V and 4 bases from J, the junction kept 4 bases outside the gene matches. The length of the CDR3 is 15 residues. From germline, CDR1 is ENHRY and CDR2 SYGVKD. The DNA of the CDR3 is TGTGCCATCAGCCGGGGACTAGCGGGGCCAGATACGCAGTATTTT. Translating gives CAISRGLAGPDTQYF.